This T cell receptor (beta chain) derives from a study of blood T cells in healthy people across ages. Whole-study context: Template switching caught about one barcoded beta molecule for each two T cells. Study-wide points: The CMV status of each donor remained undetermined, and this could have confounded shifts in expanded clonotypes.

Comment on this clonotype: The antigen is unknown.

This CDR3 spans 13 amino acids. Germline CDR1 MNHNY, CDR2 SVGAGI (reference sequence). The V end was cut by 5 bases, the J end by 4 bases, with 12 bases between. It was with a sample-barcoded 5' primer and a J-beta primer mix that a second PCR of about 6 to 12 cycles was run. A template-switch adaptor with 12 random nucleotides tagged each cDNA molecule. CDR3-containing paired-end reads numbering at least 2.5 million came from each sample. TCRdb analysed the 5' RACE reads with MiXCR anew, one entry per CDR3 protein. The top ten clones hold roughly 34% of a sample with hundreds of thousands of distinct CDR3 sequences, around 48% of them seen once.

This clonotype was sampled from an older woman in good health. This chain uses TRBV6-6 with TRBJ2-7; D not certain. Sequencing was performed on blood. The CDR3 here is CASSDVGAYEQYF. The CDR3 nucleotides are TGTGCCAGCAGTGACGTCGGAGCGTACGAGCAGTACTTC.